Listed below are T cell receptor beta chains from one sample, sequenced in a study of regulatory T cells in long-lasting Graves disease. From the multiplex PCR reads, TCRdb called clonotypes with MiXCR, one entry per CDR3 protein. This table holds 540,000 or so distinct CDR3 sequences, roughly 14% found once. These sequences were also reported in another study, on T cells in Graves' hyperthyroidism and ophthalmopathy.

The input for sequencing was peripheral blood mononuclear cells (PBMCs), taken at new diagnosis, from a patient treated with antithyroid drugs. The receptors shown here come from a man between 25 and 39 years old with Graves disease. Each CDR3 is given with its conserved first and last residue. A D gene is named only where the DNA matches it firmly. The listing skips clone size in some rows; elsewhere it reads once, few, many or a size class.

many	.	TRBV18	TRBJ1-1	CASARRPGEAFF	TGTGCCAGCGCTCGCCGGCCGGGTGAAGCTTTCTTT
many	TRBD1	TRBV30	TRBJ2-7	CAWRASPHRGRYEQYF	TGTGCCTGGAGAGCCTCTCCTCACAGGGGGCGATACGAGCAGTACTTC
.	TRBD1	TRBV13	TRBJ2-2	CASSIGTGGTGELFF	TGTGCCAGCAGCATAGGGACAGGGGGGACCGGGGAGCTGTTTTTT
.	.	TRBV13	TRBJ2-5	CASSLEGGDRREETQYF	TGTGCCAGCAGCTTAGAGGGGGGGGACAGGCGGGAGGAGACCCAGTACTTC
.	.	TRBV19	TRBJ2-1	CASTDGHNEQFF	TGTGCCAGTACAGACGGACACAATGAGCAGTTCTTC
many	TRBD2	TRBV13	TRBJ2-1	CASSLAGSGRGNEQFF	TGTGCCAGCAGCTTAGCAGGGAGCGGGAGGGGTAATGAGCAGTTCTTC
many	.	TRBV10-3	TRBJ1-5	CAISEVGARQPQHF	TGTGCCATCAGTGAGGTGGGGGCGCGGCAGCCCCAGCATTTT
few	.	TRBV9	TRBJ1-3	CASSAPDSWNTIYF	TGTGCCAGCAGCGCGCCGGACAGTTGGAACACCATATATTTT
many	.	TRBV18	TRBJ2-7	CASSPQGDEQYF	TGTGCCAGCTCACCCCAAGGGGACGAGCAGTACTTC
many	.	TRBV29-1	TRBJ2-5	CSVGRVPGETQYF	TGCAGCGTTGGAAGGGTGCCAGGGGAGACCCAGTACTTC
many	.	TRBV7-3	TRBJ2-5	CASSLTGEGTQYF	TGTGCCAGCAGCTTAACGGGTGAAGGGACCCAGTACTTC
many	.	TRBV2	TRBJ2-5	CASIVLVGIRETQYF	TGTGCCAGCATTGTGCTGGTGGGGATTCGGGAGACCCAGTACTTC
few	TRBD2	TRBV9	TRBJ2-3	CASRGLAEAGTQYF	TGTGCCAGCAGGGGACTAGCGGAGGCGGGTACGCAGTATTTT
few	.	TRBV12-5	TRBJ2-3	CASGLPTNTQYF	TGTGCTAGTGGTTTGCCGACTAATACGCAGTATTTT
many	TRBD1	TRBV12-3/TRBV12-4	TRBJ1-5	CASGRGQGQPQHF	TGTGCCAGCGGAAGGGGGCAGGGTCAGCCCCAGCATTTT
many	.	TRBV6-2/TRBV6-3	TRBJ2-2	CASTFTLGIGELFF	TGTGCCAGCACCTTTACCCTAGGGATCGGGGAGCTGTTTTTT
.	TRBD2	TRBV10-2	TRBJ2-3	CASSEAGLADTQYF	TGCGCCAGCAGTGAAGCGGGACTGGCAGATACGCAGTATTTT
many	TRBD2	TRBV20-1	TRBJ2-5	CSVQRGATSGVALQETQYF	TGCAGTGTCCAGAGAGGGGCGACTAGCGGTGTCGCCTTACAAGAGACCCAGTACTTC
many	.	TRBV20-1	TRBJ2-3	CSLPFRGYHTDTQYF	TGCAGTCTACCATTCCGGGGGTACCACACAGATACGCAGTATTTT
few	.	TRBV7-9	TRBJ2-2	CASSLADGRGNTGELFF	TGTGCCAGCAGCTTAGCGGACGGGAGAGGGAACACCGGGGAGCTGTTTTTT
.	TRBD2	TRBV4-1	TRBJ2-5	CASSQDGTSKETQYF	TGCGCCAGCAGCCAGGACGGGACTAGTAAAGAGACCCAGTACTTC
many	TRBD2	TRBV27	TRBJ2-3	CASSRSSLAGSTDTQYF	TGTGCCAGCAGTCGTTCCTCACTAGCGGGAAGCACAGATACGCAGTATTTT
many	.	TRBV27	TRBJ2-1	CASSPIRGGSGSYNEQFF	TGTGCCAGCAGTCCGATCAGGGGAGGGTCCGGCTCCTACAATGAGCAGTTCTTC
few	TRBD1	TRBV29-1	TRBJ1-2	CSVAGTGDGYTF	TGCAGCGTGGCCGGGACAGGGGATGGCTACACCTTC
few	.	TRBV18	TRBJ2-3	CASSPGGNRDTQYF	TGTGCCAGCTCACCGGGCGGGAATAGAGATACGCAGTATTTT
once	TRBD2	TRBV20-1	TRBJ2-1	CSAPGLAGGLENEQFF	TGCAGTGCTCCGGGACTAGCGGGAGGGCTTGAGAATGAGCAGTTCTTC
.	TRBD2	TRBV7-9	TRBJ2-5	CATSELAGVQETQYF	TGTGCCACCTCGGAACTAGCGGGAGTTCAGGAGACCCAGTACTTC
many	TRBD1	TRBV2	TRBJ2-7	CASQTGDSYEQYF	TGTGCCAGTCAGACAGGGGACTCCTACGAGCAGTACTTC
many	.	TRBV30	TRBJ1-3	CAWSVLGNTIYF	TGTGCCTGGAGCGTTTTGGGAAACACCATATATTTT
many	TRBD1	TRBV12-5	TRBJ2-2	CASGLGDRRNTGELFF	TGTGCTAGTGGTTTGGGGGACAGGAGGAACACCGGGGAGCTGTTTTTT
.	.	TRBV20-1	TRBJ2-4	CSARDRQEDIQYF	TGCAGTGCTAGAGATCGGCAGGAGGACATTCAGTACTTC
many	.	TRBV3-1	TRBJ2-1	CASSSLPGRVPHEQFF	TGTGCCAGCAGCTCACTACCGGGACGCGTGCCGCATGAGCAGTTCTTC
few	.	TRBV15	TRBJ1-1	CATNSRVDTEAFF	TGTGCCACCAACAGCAGGGTAGACACTGAAGCTTTCTTT
few	.	TRBV10-3	TRBJ2-7	CAISKEGYEQYF	TGTGCCATCAGCAAAGAGGGATACGAGCAGTACTTC
.	TRBD2	TRBV20-1	TRBJ2-1	CSARVGGMVNEQFF	TGCAGTGCTAGAGTGGGAGGGATGGTGAATGAGCAGTTCTTC
many	.	TRBV6-1	TRBJ1-4	CASRSPGTEKLFF	TGTGCCAGCAGATCCCCGGGGACTGAAAAACTGTTTTTT
many	.	TRBV27	TRBJ2-1	CASTLAPDRVARSYNEQFF	TGTGCCAGCACCTTAGCCCCGGACCGCGTAGCGCGGTCCTACAATGAGCAGTTCTTC
many	.	TRBV29-1	TRBJ2-3	CSVNRRPSTDTQYF	TGCAGCGTTAATAGGCGACCTAGCACAGATACGCAGTATTTT
many	.	TRBV20-1	TRBJ2-5	CSATPSGTPRETQYF	TGCAGTGCAACTCCATCCGGGACTCCACGAGAGACCCAGTACTTC
many	.	TRBV2	TRBJ2-1	CASLSFRSPNEQFF	TGTGCCAGCCTTTCTTTCAGGTCCCCCAATGAGCAGTTCTTC
.	.	TRBV15	TRBJ2-2	CATSRDDRKVTGELFF	TGTGCCACCAGCAGAGATGACAGGAAGGTCACCGGGGAGCTGTTTTTT
.	.	TRBV4-1	TRBJ2-7	CACSQDLQEDTYEQYF	TGCGCCTGCAGCCAAGATCTCCAGGAGGACACCTACGAGCAGTACTTC
many	.	TRBV6-2/TRBV6-3	TRBJ2-1	CASSYYGPGEQFF	TGTGCCAGCAGTTACTACGGCCCAGGGGAGCAGTTCTTC
many	.	TRBV2	TRBJ2-7	CASRLQDYEQYF	TGTGCCAGCAGACTACAGGACTACGAGCAGTACTTC
.	.	TRBV6-5	TRBJ1-2	CASSYRVASGYTF	TGTGCCAGCAGTTACAGGGTGGCCTCAGGCTACACCTTC
few	TRBD2	TRBV9	TRBJ2-7	CASGPLSGSNHEQYF	TGTGCCAGCGGGCCCCTTAGCGGGAGTAACCACGAGCAGTACTTC
.	.	TRBV6-5	TRBJ2-3	CASSYSGREGHTQYF	TGTGCCAGCAGTTACTCAGGGCGGGAAGGGCATACGCAGTATTTT
.	.	TRBV20-1	TRBJ2-1	CSAAINGGYNERFF	TGCAGTGCTGCTATTAACGGCGGGTACAATGAGCGGTTCTTC
.	.	TRBV27	TRBJ2-6	CASSPLSGANVLTF	TGTGCCAGCAGTCCCCTCTCTGGGGCCAACGTCCTGACTTTC
many	TRBD1	TRBV11-2	TRBJ1-2	CASSPGGDYGYTF	TGTGCCAGCAGCCCAGGGGGCGACTATGGCTACACCTTC